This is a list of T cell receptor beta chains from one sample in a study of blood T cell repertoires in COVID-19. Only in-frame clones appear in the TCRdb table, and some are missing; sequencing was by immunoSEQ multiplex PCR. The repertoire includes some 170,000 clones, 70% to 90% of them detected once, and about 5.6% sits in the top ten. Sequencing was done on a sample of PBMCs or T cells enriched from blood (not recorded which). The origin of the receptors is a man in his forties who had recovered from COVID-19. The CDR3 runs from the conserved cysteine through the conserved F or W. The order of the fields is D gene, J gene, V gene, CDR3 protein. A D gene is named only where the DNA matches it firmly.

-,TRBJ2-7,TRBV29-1,CSVEGQGYEQYF
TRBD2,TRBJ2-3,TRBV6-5,CASVSSGGYSTQYF
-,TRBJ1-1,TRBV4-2,CASSQGPAEGTEAFF
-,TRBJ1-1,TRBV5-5,CASSSGPGQGSTEAFF
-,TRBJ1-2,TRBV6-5,CASSRTAGHYGYTF
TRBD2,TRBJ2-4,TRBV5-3,CARSLARYFQPGTRTGSDANIQYF
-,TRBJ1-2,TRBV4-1,CASSQPQGSPYGYTF
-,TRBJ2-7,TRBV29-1,CSVEDSGDGYEQYF
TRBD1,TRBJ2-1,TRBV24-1,CATRDSKMGNEQFF
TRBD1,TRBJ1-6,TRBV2,CASSVRQGIGSPLHF
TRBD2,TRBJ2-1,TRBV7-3,CASRAAGGPSNEQFF
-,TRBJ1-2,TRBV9,CASSARVNYGYTF
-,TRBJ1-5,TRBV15,CATSRDPGEPQHF
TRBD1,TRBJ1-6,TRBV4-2,CASSQVMTQGSSYNSPLHF
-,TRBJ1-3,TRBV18,CASSSSGQSSGNTIYF
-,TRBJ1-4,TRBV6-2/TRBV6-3,CASSYSGLRGEKLFF
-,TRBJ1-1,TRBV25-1,CASSSHDTNTEAFF
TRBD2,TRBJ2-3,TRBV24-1,CASSGGGGALSTDTQYF
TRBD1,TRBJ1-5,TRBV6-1,CASSEGQGAQPQHF
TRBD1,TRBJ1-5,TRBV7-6,CASSLGTGRSNQPQHF
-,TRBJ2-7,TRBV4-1,CASSPDRTSYEQYF
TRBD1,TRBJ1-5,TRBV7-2,CASSPYTGANQPQHF
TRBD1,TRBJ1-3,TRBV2,CARWTGDSGNTIYF
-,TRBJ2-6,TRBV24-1,CATSDATYSGANVLTF
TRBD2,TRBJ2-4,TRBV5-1,CASSFQRGPVQNIQYF
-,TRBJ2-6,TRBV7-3,CASRPVGANVLTF
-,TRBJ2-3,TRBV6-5,CASSYVAADTQYF
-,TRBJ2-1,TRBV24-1,CATSDPTGTEQFF
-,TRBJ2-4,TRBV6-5,CASRRGKKSIQYF
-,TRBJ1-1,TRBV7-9,CASSLDSDNTEAFF
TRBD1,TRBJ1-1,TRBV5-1,CASSLRTGGAGTEAFF
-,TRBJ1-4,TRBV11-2,CASSRQDSNEKLFF
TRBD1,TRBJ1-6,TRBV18,CASSDRGQGYSPLHF
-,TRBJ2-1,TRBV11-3,CASSLGGASYEQFF
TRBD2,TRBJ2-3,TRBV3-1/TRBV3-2,CASSQRTSGVSTDTQYF
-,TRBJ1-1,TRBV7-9,CASSSDGGTSTEAFF
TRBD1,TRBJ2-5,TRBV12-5,CASGLYRGSRETQYF
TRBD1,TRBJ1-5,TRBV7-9,CASSAGQFSNQPQHF
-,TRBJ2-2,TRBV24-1,CATSDLAGEISGELFF
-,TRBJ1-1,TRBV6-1,CASSDLSVGRTEAFF
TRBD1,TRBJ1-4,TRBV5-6,CASSGQGTGGEKLFF